This TCR beta chain was documented in a study of blood T cells in healthy people across ages. Regarding this clonotype: A read error may account for a junction end that differs from germline.

This CDR3 has 16 amino acids. The germline V gene has CDR1 ENHRY and CDR2 SYGVKD. It was with a sample-barcoded 5' primer and a J-beta primer mix that a second PCR of roughly 7 to 12 cycles was run. TCRdb recomputed calls from the 5' RACE reads with MiXCR, one row per CDR3 protein. The sample yields about 1.6 million distinct CDR3 sequences, 34% seen once. V is TRBV10-3 and J is TRBJ1-2, with 8 bases fitting TRBD1. This receptor was identified in a woman between 25 and 40 years old in good health. Sample: blood. CDR3 sequence: CAISEGMDRAGYDYTF. CDR3 bases: TGTGCCATCAGTGAGGGGATGGACAGGGCCGGCTATGACTACACCTTC.